What follows are 8 T cell receptor beta chains derived from one specimen sequenced in a study of radiotherapy plus CTLA-4 blockade in lung cancer. Assay: immunoSEQ multiplex PCR; the TCRdb copy retains only in-frame clones and omits some. The sample includes roughly 90,000 clones, more than 70% of them seen just once. The source was peripheral blood, collected from a patient treated with radiotherapy plus ipilimumab. All receptors derive from a human donor with non-small cell lung cancer that progressed on radiotherapy plus ipilimumab.

This clone was observed a handful of times. This chain links TRBV28 with TRBJ2-5; D is possibly TRBD1 or TRBD2 (5 bases each). V was cut by 1 base and J by 5 bases, with 17 bases left in between. CDR1 and CDR2 from the germline V gene are MDHEN and SYDVKM. The CDR3 has 16 residues. CDR3 protein: CASSLYVRDRGETQYF. The CDR3 nucleotides read TGTGCCAGCAGTTTATACGTCAGGGATAGAGGGGAGACCCAGTACTTC.

V is TRBV5-8 and J is TRBJ1-2; 7 nucleotides match TRBD1. V trimming: 4 bases; J trimming: 0 bases; junction bases outside the gene matches: 9. This CDR3 region has 16 residues. The germline CDR1 and CDR2 sequences are SGHTS and YDEGEE. The CDR3 nucleotides read TGTGCCAGCAGCGCGTCGGGACAGCTTTCTAACTATGGCTACACCTTC. This gives the protein CASSASGQLSNYGYTF.

This clone was counted a single time. The chain uses TRBV27 and TRBJ2-3; possible D gene TRBD2, 6 bases. The CDR3 is 17 residues long. The germline gives CDR1 MNHEY, CDR2 SMNVEV (reference sequence). V lost 3 bases and J 1 base, leaving 17 bases between the germline ends. CDR3 residues: CASSLHRDSTGTDTQYF. The CDR3 DNA follows: TGTGCCAGCAGTTTGCACCGGGACTCCACTGGCACAGATACGCAGTATTTT.

J is TRBJ2-7 and V is TRBV5-1; 7 bases align to TRBD1. Germline lookup yields CDR1 SGHRS and CDR2 YFSETQ. The V segment lost 0 bases and the J segment 3 bases; nucleotides outside the gene matches: 6. CDR3 length: 15 amino acids. The CDR3 reads CASSLAAGTDYEQYF. CDR3 DNA: TGCGCCAGCAGCTTGGCAGCCGGGACAGACTACGAGCAGTACTTC.

This clone was picked up many times. The V and J genes are TRBV19 and TRBJ1-1; 9 bases line up with TRBD1. This CDR3 contains 14 residues. V shed 6 bases, J shed 6 bases, and the junction held 8 bases outside the gene matches. Germline V CDR1 and CDR2: LNHDA, SQIVND (reference sequence). The CDR3 here is CASRYRDRVSEAFF. The CDR3 bases are TGTGCCAGTAGATACCGGGACAGGGTCTCTGAAGCTTTCTTT.

The V gene is TRBV7-6, the J gene TRBJ1-4, with D possibly TRBD1 on 6 matching bases. The CDR3 is 14 amino acids. Germline values: CDR1 SGHVS, CDR2 FNYEAQ. Trimming took 5 bases from V and 5 from J, leaving 12 bases between them. The CDR3 sequence is CASSPSGTNEKLFF. The CDR3 nucleotides read TGTGCCAGCAGCCCCAGCGGGACAAATGAAAAACTGTTTTTT.

CDR3: CASSIGRDTEAFF. The CDR3 DNA reads TGTGCCAGTAGTATAGGCAGAGACACTGAAGCTTTCTTT. The chain recombines TRBV19 with TRBJ1-1, with D unclear. CDR3 length: 13 amino acids. Germline CDR1 and CDR2: LNHDA and SQIVND (reference sequence). Trimming cost V 1 base and J 3 bases, with 6 bases left between them. Filled out from reference TRBV19 and TRBJ1-1, the complete variable domain reads DGGITQSPKYLFRKEGQNVTLSCEQNLNHDAMYWYRQDPGQGLRLIYYSQIVNDFQKGDIAEGYSVSREKKESFPLTVTSAQKNPTAFYLCASSIGRDTEAFFGQGTRLTVV.

The rearrangement links TRBV6-6 to TRBJ1-1, with 7 nucleotides matching TRBD1. Germline lookup yields CDR1 MNHNY and CDR2 SVGAGI (reference sequence). V was clipped by 4 bases and J by 1 base; unmatched bases: 3. This CDR3 has 14 residues. The CDR3 sequence is CASSSTGQNTEAFF. The DNA of the CDR3 is TGTGCCAGCAGTTCGACAGGGCAGAACACTGAAGCTTTCTTT.